The entry below gives a single T cell receptor (beta chain) sequence along with its context. TCRdb's table, derived via immunoSEQ multiplex PCR, lists solely in-frame clones and lacks some. The sample comprises about 150,000 clones, around 87% of which are singletons, and about 9.8% rests with the top ten. This record belongs to a study of T cell responses to AZD1222 COVID-19 vaccine. Trimming removed 5 bases from V and 0 bases from J; junction bases left unmatched: 16. CDR1 and CDR2 from the germline V gene are PRHDT and FYEKMQ (reference sequence). The CDR3 has 19 residues. The genes are TRBV13 and TRBJ1-2; 9 bases align to TRBD1. The sample consisted of peripheral blood, taken 28 days after the second AZD1222 dose. This TCR was sampled from an adult who received the AZD1222 COVID-19 vaccine. The CDR3 sequence: CASSPGRRDRDSANYGYTF. The CDR3 DNA sequence: TGTGCCAGCAGCCCCGGACGTCGGGACAGGGATTCAGCTAACTATGGCTACACCTTC.